This TCR beta chain was captured by sequencing in a study of blood T cell repertoires in COVID-19. Study overall: Acute and convalescent COVID-19 specimens originated in the United States, Italy and Spain. PBMCs, B-cell-depleted T cells, or T cells provided the cDNA or gDNA that made up the material.

Methods used by the authors: For nucleated cells, counts were estimated from reference gene primer amplification. The assay was immunoSEQ multiplex PCR, and TCRdb's table has in-frame clones only and misses some. V and J calls and clone size follow that table, whereas D and trimming were derived from the DNA. In the table there are 100,000 to 150,000 clones, approximately 90% of which are singletons. V trimming: 11 bases; J trimming: 1 base; junction bases outside the gene matches: 10. The CDR3 contains 14 residues. Germline V gene sequence: CDR1 MNHEY, CDR2 SVGAGI. The chain recombines TRBV6-5 with TRBJ2-7, with 8 bases fitting TRBD2. The material sequenced was peripheral blood. This sequence originates from a middle-aged man with active or convalescent COVID-19. Here the CDR3 reads CASTLAEYSYEQYF. In DNA form, the CDR3 reads TGTGCCTCTACACTAGCGGAGTATTCCTACGAGCAGTACTTC.